The 32 T cell receptor beta chains given below trace back to one sample, sequenced in a study of blood T cell repertoires in COVID-19. Assay used: immunoSEQ multiplex PCR; TCRdb lists only in-frame clones, some missing. The sample lists some 33,000 clones, about 88% occurring once. Material: peripheral blood. Every receptor here comes from a human donor in a cohort sampled during active COVID-19.

CDR3 region: CASSLSWTGPYEQYF. The CDR3 DNA sequence: TGTGCCAGCAGTTTAAGCTGGACAGGCCCCTACGAGCAGTACTTC. The J gene is TRBJ2-7, the V gene TRBV27; 7 positions agree with TRBD1. V trimming: 2 bases; J trimming: 2 bases; junction bases outside the gene matches: 6. Germline V CDR1 and CDR2: MNHEY, SMNVEV (reference sequence). CDR3 length: 15 residues.

This clone occurred a few times. CDR3 sequence (DNA): TGTGCCAGCAGCTTGGAGGCGGATCTCTATGGCTACACCTTC. Residues: CASSLEADLYGYTF. V and J are TRBV5-6 and TRBJ1-2; no definite D call. The V gene lost 0 bases and the J gene lost 4 bases, with 10 bases spanning the gap. The germline gives CDR1 SGHDT, CDR2 YYEEEE. The CDR3 loop spans 14 amino acids. Variable domain in full (rest from reference TRBV5-6 and TRBJ1-2): DAGVTQSPTHLIKTRGQQVTLRCSPKSGHDTVSWYQQALGQGPQFIFQYYEEEERQRGNFPDRFSGHQFPNYSSELNVNALLLGDSALYLCASSLEADLYGYTFGSGTRLTVV.

This clone was seen a handful of times. The chain is built from TRBV2 and TRBJ2-2; 7 bases fit TRBD1. CDR3 length equals 15 residues. Germline V gives CDR1 SNHLY, CDR2 FYNNEI. The ends lost 5 bases at V and 4 bases at J; junction bases unmatched: 7. In DNA, the CDR3 is TGTGCCAGCAGTCCACAGGGGATGGGCACCGGGGAGCTGTTTTTT. Encoded protein: CASSPQGMGTGELFF. The full variable domain, rest sourced from reference TRBV2 and TRBJ2-2, is EPEVTQTPSHQVTQMGQEVILRCVPISNHLYFYWYRQILGQKVEFLVSFYNNEISEKSEIFDDQFSVERPDGSNFTLKIRSTKLEDSAMYFCASSPQGMGTGELFFGEGSRLTVL.

CDR3 DNA: TGTGCCAGCAGCCACACAGGTGCTGGAAACACCATATATTTT. It is translated as CASSHTGAGNTIYF. This chain joins TRBV3-1 (or the pseudogene TRBV3-2) and TRBJ1-3; possible D gene TRBD1, 5 bases. CDR3 length: 14 amino acids. Between the trimmed V and J ends, which lost 3 bases and 2 bases, there was a span of 8 bases. Germline V lookup: CDR1 LGHDT, CDR2 YNNKEL (reference sequence).

The CDR3, as DNA: TGCGCCAGCAGCGCCTCCGGGACAGGTTACAATGAGCAGTTCTTC. Its protein product is CASSASGTGYNEQFF. The gene calls are TRBV5-1 and TRBJ2-1; 8 bases line up with TRBD1. CDR1 is SGHRS and CDR2 is YFSETQ in the germline V gene. The ends lost 4 bases at V and 4 bases at J; junction bases unmatched: 7. This CDR3 has 15 residues.

This chain joins TRBV2 and TRBJ2-1; 12 bases line up with TRBD2. J gave up 3 bases and V 6 bases, and 6 bases lay outside the gene matches. The CDR3 loop spans 16 amino acids. Per the germline V gene, CDR1 is SNHLY and CDR2 is FYNNEI. CDR3 in DNA: TGTGCCAGCAGGGACCCGACTAGCGGGGGCTACAATGAGCAGTTCTTC. Translation gives CASRDPTSGGYNEQFF.

A remark on this clone: One junction end disagrees with the germline gene, perhaps due to a read error. The rearrangement uses TRBV7-9 and TRBJ1-1; D may be TRBD1 (5 bases). Per the germline V gene, CDR1 is SEHNR and CDR2 is FQNEAQ (reference sequence). The CDR3 has 16 residues. CDR3 protein: CASTLGVTGLNTEAFF. CDR3 nucleotides: TGTGCCAGCACCTTAGGGGTCACAGGATTGAACACTGAAGCTTTCTTT.

The V gene is TRBV7-9, the J gene TRBJ2-3; D call uncertain. V was trimmed by 4 bases and J by 0 bases, leaving 17 bases between them. The germline CDR1 and CDR2 sequences are SEHNR and FQNEAQ (reference sequence). The CDR3 has 17 amino acids. CDR3 protein: CASSSFLLGPSTDTQYF. CDR3 nucleotides: TGTGCCAGCAGCTCTTTTCTCTTGGGCCCTAGCACAGATACGCAGTATTTT. The entire variable domain, with the rest obtained from reference TRBV7-9 and TRBJ2-3, is as follows: DTGVSQNPRHKITKRGQNVTFRCDPISEHNRLYWYRQTLGQGPEFLTYFQNEAQLEKSRLLSDRFSAERPKGSFSTLEIQRTEQGDSAMYLCASSSFLLGPSTDTQYFGPGTRLTVL.

The chain has TRBV20-1 and TRBJ2-7; weak D call: TRBD1 (6 bases). The V gene lost 3 bases and the J gene lost 3 bases, with 15 bases spanning the gap. The germline V gene has CDR1 DFQATT and CDR2 SNEGSKA (reference sequence). This CDR3 region has 14 residues. The CDR3 is CSASLGAGIYEQYF. The CDR3 coding sequence is TGCAGTGCTAGTTTGGGGGCCGGCATCTACGAGCAGTACTTC.

The rearrangement links TRBV28 to TRBJ2-1; 7 bases map to TRBD2. CDR3 size: 16 residues. With 6 bases clipped from V and 1 base from J, the junction kept 9 bases outside the gene matches. CDR1 and CDR2 (germline): MDHEN, SYDVKM. The CDR3 DNA follows: TGTGCCAGCAGCCCCCCGGGGCGGGGGTCCTACAATGAGCAGTTCTTC. This gives the protein CASSPPGRGSYNEQFF. Full variable domain (remainder filled in from reference TRBV28 and TRBJ2-1): DVKVTQSSRYLVKRTGEKVFLECVQDMDHENMFWYRQDPGLGLRLIYFSYDVKMKEKGDIPEGYSVSREKKERFSLILESASTNQTSMYLCASSPPGRGSYNEQFFGPGTRLTVL.

A note on this clone: One end of the junction does not line up with germline, which may come from a read error. V usage is TRBV7-2 and J usage is TRBJ2-5; 11 positions agree with TRBD2. This CDR3 comprises 15 residues. From germline, CDR1 is SGHTA and CDR2 FQGNSA. CDR3 nucleotides: TGTGCCAGCACCTTAGCGGGGGGGCGTTTGGAGACCCAGTACTTC. Translating gives CASTLAGGRLETQYF.

In DNA, the CDR3 is TGTGCCACCAGGAGGGGGGGGACCGATTATACGCAGTATTTT. It encodes CATRRGGTDYTQYF. The chain couples TRBV24-1 to TRBJ2-3, with TRBD2 as a possible D gene (7 bases). V dropped 7 bases and J dropped 7 bases, with 17 bases sitting between them. The length of the CDR3 is 14 residues. Germline-derived CDR1 and CDR2 are KGHDR and SFDVKD.

The chain couples TRBV4-1 to TRBJ2-1, with 7 bases fitting TRBD1. V lost 1 base to trimming and J lost 4 bases; unmatched junction nucleotides: 4. Per germline, CDR1 MGHRA and CDR2 YSYEKL. CDR3 length: 15 amino acids. CDR3 nucleotide sequence: TGCGCCAGCAGCCAAGGAGGGGGCGAGTACAATGAGCAGTTCTTC. Its protein is CASSQGGGEYNEQFF.

J is TRBJ2-1 and V is TRBV2, with D perhaps matching TRBD1 (6 bases). V was clipped by 3 bases and J by 11 bases, with 14 bases between them. There are 13 residues in the CDR3. Germline assignment: CDR1 SNHLY and CDR2 FYNNEI. CDR3 loop: CASSDPGAQKQFF. The CDR3 DNA reads TGTGCCAGCAGTGATCCAGGGGCACAAAAGCAGTTCTTC. The whole variable domain, filled in from reference TRBV2 and TRBJ2-1, reads EPEVTQTPSHQVTQMGQEVILRCVPISNHLYFYWYRQILGQKVEFLVSFYNNEISEKSEIFDDQFSVERPDGSNFTLKIRSTKLEDSAMYFCASSDPGAQKQFFGPGTRLTVL.

J is TRBJ1-1 and V is TRBV28; D perhaps matches TRBD1 (6 bases). The V end lost 7 bases, the J end lost 1 base, and 19 bases lay between the germline ends. The germline V gene encodes CDR1 MDHEN and CDR2 SYDVKM. This CDR3 has 16 amino acids. The CDR3 DNA reads as TGTGCCAGCATAGCCGCCAGGGGTGGGGGGAACACTGAAGCTTTCTTT. Translation gives CASIAARGGGNTEAFF.

This chain joins TRBV7-6 and TRBJ2-2; D is unclear. CDR3 length: 11 amino acids. The V end was cut by 4 bases, the J end by 5 bases, with 2 bases between. The V gene's germline CDR1 is SGHVS and CDR2 FNYEAQ. In DNA form, the CDR3 reads TGTGCCAGCAGCTCGACCGGGGAGCTGTTTTTT. Protein sequence: CASSSTGELFF.

This clone came up a few times. The CDR3 reads CASSPRTGFYEQYF. As DNA, the CDR3 is TGTGCCAGCAGTCCGAGGACAGGATTCTACGAGCAGTACTTC. This rearrangement joins TRBV6-5 to TRBJ2-7; 7 bases line up with TRBD1. Germline lookup yields CDR1 MNHEY and CDR2 SVGAGI. The V gene end was trimmed by 5 bases and the J gene end by 3 bases; junction bases not matched to a gene: 7. The CDR3 consists of 14 residues.

The chain uses TRBV19 and TRBJ2-5, with 8 positions matching TRBD1. CDR3 length equals 13 residues. V was clipped by 3 bases and J by 3 bases; unmatched bases: 0. Per germline, CDR1 LNHDA and CDR2 SQIVND (reference sequence). As DNA, the CDR3 is TGTGCCAGTAGTATGGACAGGGAAGAGACCCAGTACTTC. It yields the protein CASSMDREETQYF.

This clone was picked up one time. The gene calls are TRBV30 and TRBJ2-2, with 8 bases aligning to TRBD1. Losses at the gene ends were 0 bases for V and 6 bases for J; bases not matched to a gene: 3. CDR1 is GTSNPN and CDR2 is SVGIG in the germline V gene (reference sequence). This CDR3 is built from 14 residues. The CDR3 DNA reads as TGTGCCTGGAGTGTTGACAGGGGATCCGGGGAGCTGTTTTTT. Protein product: CAWSVDRGSGELFF.

The V gene is TRBV12-3 or TRBV12-4, the J gene TRBJ2-2; D is unclear. CDR3 length: 12 residues. V lost 6 bases, J lost 6 bases, and 8 bases lay in between. The CDR3 DNA is TGTGCCAGCAGGCAGACTGCCGGGGAGCTGTTTTTT. Protein sequence: CASRQTAGELFF.

J is TRBJ2-5 and V is TRBV7-8; the match to TRBD2 covers 11 bases. This CDR3 comprises 16 residues. Germline assignment: CDR1 SGHVS and CDR2 FQNEAQ. V was pared by 2 bases and J by 2 bases, with 4 bases of the junction left unmatched. CDR3 nucleotide sequence: TGTGCCAGCAGCTTACCGACTAGCGGGGTGCAAGAGACCCAGTACTTC. This gives the protein CASSLPTSGVQETQYF.

The chain uses TRBV30 and TRBJ2-1; no clear D gene. The CDR3 is 16 amino acids. Per the germline V gene, CDR1 is GTSNPN and CDR2 is SVGIG (reference sequence). V was cut by 1 base and J by 3 bases, with 16 bases left in between. The CDR3, as DNA: TGTGCCTGGAGTGCCCCGACTCGACCGGGCTACAATGAGCAGTTCTTC. Residues: CAWSAPTRPGYNEQFF.

In its sample, this clone was seen once. The chain has TRBV2 and TRBJ1-2, with TRBD1 as a possible D gene (5 bases). CDR1 and CDR2 (germline): SNHLY, FYNNEI. The length of the CDR3 is 12 residues. V lost 6 bases, J lost 6 bases, and 11 bases lay in between. The CDR3 here is CASREIGDGYTF. The CDR3 DNA reads as TGTGCCAGCAGAGAGATAGGGGATGGCTACACCTTC.

The V gene is TRBV5-6, the J gene TRBJ2-5; TRBD1 might be the D (5 bases). This CDR3 contains 15 residues. Trimming stripped 0 bases from V and 6 bases from J, with 15 bases between. The germline V gene encodes CDR1 SGHDT and CDR2 YYEEEE. CDR3 in DNA: TGTGCCAGCAGCTTGGGGGCCGTGACAGCCCAGACCCAGTACTTC. The encoded protein is CASSLGAVTAQTQYF.

The chain employs TRBV27 and TRBJ1-6; D is possibly TRBD1 (5 bases). Trimming left V 3 bases short and J 10 bases short, with 10 bases between. This CDR3 contains 13 residues. CDR1 and CDR2 (germline): MNHEY, SMNVEV (reference sequence). The CDR3 bases are TGTGCCAGCAGTTTGAGCGGGGACTCACCCCTCCACTTT. Amino acid sequence: CASSLSGDSPLHF.

The chain combines TRBV5-5 with TRBJ2-1, with 13 bases lining up with TRBD2. Germline-derived CDR1 and CDR2 are SGHKS and YYEKEE (reference sequence). V lost 4 bases and J lost 3; bases outside the gene matches: 4. The CDR3 covers 16 residues. Written as DNA, the CDR3 is TGTGCCAGCAGCCTGACTAGCGGGGGGTACTACAATGAGCAGTTCTTC. It yields the protein CASSLTSGGYYNEQFF.

This clone was seen only a few times. The chain is built from TRBV2 and TRBJ1-5; possible D gene TRBD1, 5 bases. The germline gives CDR1 SNHLY, CDR2 FYNNEI. Trimming removed 8 bases from V and 6 bases from J, with 14 bases in between. This CDR3 is 13 amino acids long. The CDR3 DNA reads as TGTGCCAGCGGTGGGGGTCAGGGTCAGCCCCAGCATTTT. Translating gives CASGGGQGQPQHF.

The chain combines TRBV10-3 with TRBJ1-6; no firm D call. This CDR3 comprises 16 residues. V lost 3 bases and J lost 6, with 15 bases in between. Germline-derived CDR1 and CDR2 are ENHRY and SYGVKD. The DNA of the CDR3 is TGTGCCATCAGTGACCTGGAGAGGAGCGGTAATTCACCCCTCCACTTT. Translating it yields CAISDLERSGNSPLHF.

The chain links TRBV7-9 to TRBJ2-3; D is ambiguous. The CDR3 extends over 14 amino acids. V lost 10 bases to trimming and J lost 2 bases, with 16 bases between them. Germline CDR1 SEHNR, CDR2 FQNEAQ (reference sequence). DNA for the CDR3: TGTGCCACGCCCCTTGGGCAATCCACAGATACGCAGTATTTT. This codes for CATPLGQSTDTQYF.

The chain carries TRBV5-1 and TRBJ2-3, with D maybe TRBD2 (6 bases). V was trimmed by 0 bases and J by 6 bases, leaving 14 bases between them. The CDR3 spans 15 residues. Germline CDR1 is SGHRS and CDR2 is YFSETQ. DNA of the CDR3: TGCGCCAGCAGCTTGGACGGGGGTCCGGGGGATACGCAGTATTTT. It yields the protein CASSLDGGPGDTQYF.

The J gene is TRBJ2-2, the V gene TRBV2; the D gene is possibly TRBD2 (5 bases). Germline V lookup: CDR1 SNHLY, CDR2 FYNNEI. The CDR3 runs to 15 residues. Trimming pared 7 bases from V and 5 bases from J, leaving 17 bases between. Written as DNA, the CDR3 is TGTGCCAGCATGCCCCTACGGGGTCGGACCGGGGAGCTGTTTTTT. Translation: CASMPLRGRTGELFF.

The chain recombines TRBV6-1 with TRBJ2-5; 9 positions match TRBD1. Trimming at V came to 1 base and at J to 5 bases, leaving 8 bases not matched to a gene. This CDR3 has 16 residues. Per the germline V gene, CDR1 is MNHNS and CDR2 is SASEGT. For the CDR3, the DNA is TGTGCCAGCAGTGAAGTCGGACAGGGGTTGGGGGAGACCCAGTACTTC. Protein: CASSEVGQGLGETQYF.